This TCR beta chain was observed in a study of cytomegalovirus exposure and HLA in healthy donors. Produced via immunoSEQ multiplex PCR; TCRdb's table is partial and in-frame only. The sample has 150,000 to 200,000 clones; almost 85% are singletons. The donors were members of the 120-subject validation cohort (separate from the approximately 670-subject first cohort). V dropped 2 bases and J dropped 2 bases, with 10 bases sitting between them. Per the germline V gene, CDR1 is KGHSH and CDR2 is LQKENI. The CDR3 is 15 amino acids. As regards this clone: Its antigen is undetermined.

Findings and caveats of the study: Confirmation was obtained in vitro that a few CMV-associated chains are specific for CMV antigens. Cytomegalovirus-associated TCR beta chains were listed, numbering 150 to 200.

The sequencing sample was made of PBMCs. The gene calls are TRBV18 and TRBJ2-1, with D unresolved. This sequence was found in a man aged 30 to 39 in good health and CMV-seropositive. CDR3 DNA: TGTGCCAGCTCACCAGCCAGTCTTACCTACAATGAGCAGTTCTTC. As protein: CASSPASLTYNEQFF.